Relative to its sample, the clone carrying this T cell receptor beta chain is large. Amplification of TCR beta used genomic DNA extracted from peripheral blood. This CDR3 has 10 amino acids. The V end lost 7 bases, the J end lost 5 bases, and 6 bases lay between the germline ends. The V gene's germline CDR1 is MNHNY and CDR2 SVGAGI (reference sequence). This record belongs to a study of T cell repertoires in aging, cancer and after chemotherapy. TRB rearrangements spanning V, D and J were amplified using mixed TRB-A/B primers. TCRdb redid the calling of the multiplex PCR reads with MiXCR, one entry per CDR3 protein. This sample has about 680 distinct CDR3 sequences; approximately 23% occur once, and the top ten carry 35% to 55%.

The sequence was obtained from a human donor with a solid tumor. Sequenced input: blood. The genes are TRBV6-6 and TRBJ2-7, with unresolved D. The DNA for the CDR3 is TGTGCCAGCAAGGGCGACGAGCAGTACTTC. It translates to CASKGDEQYF.